Presented here are 18 T cell receptor beta chains from one specimen sequenced in a study of shared clonotypes between healthy human individuals. Sequenced by immunoSEQ multiplex PCR; TCRdb stores in-frame clones only, minus some. This table has over a million clones, roughly 74% appearing once. Sequenced input: memory CD4+ T cells from PBMCs. The subset is: CD45RA-negative fraction. These receptors were obtained from a man aged 18 to 29 in good health. Some clones in this sample may be carry-over from other donors' samples.

This clone was picked up a small number of times. The chain has TRBV9 and TRBJ2-5; weak D call: TRBD2 (6 bases). V was trimmed by 1 base and J by 9 bases, leaving 22 bases between them. The CDR3 extends over 16 amino acids. Germline V gene data show CDR1 as SGDLS and CDR2 as YYNGEE. CDR3 region: CASSVSGAADERAQYF. The CDR3 nucleotides read TGTGCCAGCAGCGTATCGGGAGCGGCCGACGAAAGGGCCCAGTACTTC.

V usage is TRBV15 and J usage is TRBJ2-5; 8 bases are shared with TRBD1. The CDR3 runs 14 residues. The germline V gene encodes CDR1 LNHNV and CDR2 YYDKDF (reference sequence). J was trimmed by 5 bases and V by 5 bases; bases with no gene match: 7. DNA of the CDR3: TGTGCCACCAGCCCGCGACAGGGGTGGGAGACCCAGTACTTC. Encoded protein: CATSPRQGWETQYF.

The chain is built from TRBV28 and TRBJ2-1, with D hard to call. V gave up 6 bases and J gave up 3 bases, with 12 bases separating them. Germline CDR1 and CDR2: MDHEN and SYDVKM. The CDR3 length is 14 residues. The DNA for the CDR3 is TGTGCCAGCAGACCTTGGGCGGACTACAATGAGCAGTTCTTC. Protein: CASRPWADYNEQFF.

This clone was seen more than once but under ten times. The CDR3 is CASSVEAGMGTEAFF. The DNA for the CDR3 is TGTGCCAGCAGCGTAGAAGCAGGAATGGGCACTGAAGCTTTCTTT. This chain uses TRBV9 with TRBJ1-1; no clear D gene. The CDR3 is 15 residues long. The germline V and J ends were trimmed by 0 bases and 4 bases, with 13 bases remaining between them. Germline V lookup: CDR1 SGDLS, CDR2 YYNGEE. The entire variable domain, with the rest obtained from reference TRBV9 and TRBJ1-1, is as follows: DSGVTQTPKHLITATGQRVTLRCSPRSGDLSVYWYQQSLDQGLQFLIQYYNGEERAKGNILERFSAQQFPDLHSELNLSSLELGDSALYFCASSVEAGMGTEAFFGQGTRLTVV.

This chain connects TRBV7-9 to TRBJ1-2; tentatively, D is TRBD1 (6 bases). Trimming pared 5 bases from V and 8 bases from J, leaving 15 bases between. Per the germline V gene, CDR1 is SEHNR and CDR2 is FQNEAQ (reference sequence). The CDR3 is made up of 13 amino acids. The CDR3 sequence is CASSTGTPTGYTF. CDR3 DNA sequence: TGTGCCAGCAGCACCGGGACACCGACCGGCTACACCTTC.

A few counts support this clone. The chain carries TRBV9 and TRBJ2-1; D may be TRBD1 (6 bases). Between the trimmed V and J ends, which lost 0 bases and 9 bases, there was a span of 10 bases. Per germline, CDR1 SGDLS and CDR2 YYNGEE. The CDR3 is made up of 13 amino acids. The CDR3 region is CASSVEGDGEQFF. The CDR3 nucleotides are TGTGCCAGCAGCGTAGAGGGGGACGGTGAGCAGTTCTTC.

In its sample, this clone was seen many times. The chain couples TRBV7-2 to TRBJ2-1; D not certain. Germline V gene data show CDR1 as SGHTA and CDR2 as FQGNSA. The V gene lost 3 bases and the J gene lost 4 bases, with 10 bases spanning the gap. CDR3 length: 14 amino acids. This chain's CDR3 is CASSFGGPYNEQFF. CDR3 bases: TGTGCCAGCAGCTTCGGCGGCCCTTACAATGAGCAGTTCTTC.

On this clone itself: This likely reflects a read error, since a far larger clone is one base away. CDR3 sequence reads: CARTPPGRSANYGYTF. CDR3 in DNA: TGTGCCCGGACACCCCCGGGTCGATCGGCTAACTATGGCTACACCTTC. J is TRBJ1-2 and V is TRBV30; a possible D gene is TRBD1 (5 bases). Germline assignment: CDR1 GTSNPN and CDR2 SVGIG (reference sequence). V was shortened by 8 bases and J by 0 bases, with 22 bases between the two germline ends. This CDR3 spans 16 amino acids.

This clone was detected only a few times. The genes are TRBV30 and TRBJ1-1; the D gene is possibly TRBD1 (5 bases). CDR3 length: 14 amino acids. Germline CDR1 is GTSNPN and CDR2 is SVGIG (reference sequence). The ends were cut back, 0 bases at V and 4 bases at J, with 12 bases in the middle. CDR3 loop: CAWSVPLRGTEAFF. The DNA for the CDR3 is TGTGCCTGGAGTGTACCCCTGAGGGGCACTGAAGCTTTCTTT. The full variable domain, with the rest looked up from reference TRBV30 and TRBJ1-1, is SQTIHQWPATLVQPVGSPLSLECTVEGTSNPNLYWYRQAAGRGLQLLFYSVGIGQISSEVPQNLSASRPQDRQFILSSKKLLLSDSGFYLCAWSVPLRGTEAFFGQGTRLTVV.

This chain connects TRBV6-5 to TRBJ1-2; D is perhaps TRBD1 (6 bases). Germline values: CDR1 MNHEY, CDR2 SVGAGI. The V and J ends lost 6 bases and 2 bases respectively, with 13 bases between them. The CDR3 extends over 14 amino acids. The CDR3 region has the DNA TGTGCCAGCAGGGCTACAGGGACCAACTATGGCTACACCTTC. It specifies CASRATGTNYGYTF.

At least ten counts were recorded for this clone. The chain carries TRBV9 and TRBJ2-3; 12 positions agree with TRBD2. There are 15 residues in the CDR3. Looked up from germline, CDR1 is SGDLS and CDR2 is YYNGEE. V shed 3 bases and J 6 bases; nucleotides not matched to a gene: 5. As DNA, the CDR3 is TGTGCCAGCAGCGCGCGACTAGCGGGGGTGGATACGCAGTATTTT. Its translation: CASSARLAGVDTQYF.

This chain uses TRBV18 with TRBJ2-2; 11 bases line up with TRBD2. The CDR3 has 16 amino acids. J was trimmed by 4 bases and V by 2 bases; bases with no gene match: 3. Germline V lookup: CDR1 KGHSH, CDR2 LQKENI. CDR3 region: CASSPGLAGITGELFF. The CDR3 nucleotides are TGTGCCAGCTCACCAGGACTAGCGGGCATCACCGGGGAGCTGTTTTTT.

The chain uses TRBV5-1 and TRBJ2-1; TRBD2 agrees at 12 bases. The CDR3 contains 16 residues. V lost 2 bases to trimming and J lost 8 bases; unmatched junction nucleotides: 8. Germline CDR1 reads SGHRS; CDR2 reads YFSETQ. Here the CDR3 DNA reads TGCGCCAGCAGCTTACCTCTAGCGGGAGGGCCCGATGAGCAGTTCTTC. Encoded protein: CASSLPLAGGPDEQFF.

This clone has just a few counts. This sequence joins TRBV7-2 and TRBJ1-1; a possible D gene is TRBD1 (6 bases). This CDR3 spans 13 amino acids. V lost 7 bases and J 1 base, leaving 10 bases between the germline ends. From germline, CDR1 is SGHTA and CDR2 FQGNSA. The CDR3 protein is CASIWTANTEAFF. The CDR3, as DNA: TGTGCCAGCATATGGACAGCGAACACTGAAGCTTTCTTT.

This clone was counted a single time. The V call is TRBV2, the J call TRBJ1-1; a weak D match, TRBD1 (5 bases). The CDR3 is 12 residues long. Germline values: CDR1 SNHLY, CDR2 FYNNEI. V lost 6 bases, J lost 1 base, and 6 bases lay in between. The chain's CDR3 is CASRGQNTEAFF. The CDR3, as DNA: TGTGCCAGCAGGGGGCAGAACACTGAAGCTTTCTTT.

The chain uses TRBV5-3 and TRBJ2-1; D may match TRBD1 or TRBD2 (6 bases each). TRBV5-3 falls under the ORF class, with uncertain function. The CDR3 runs to 13 residues. Trimming left V 4 bases short and J 7 bases short, with 12 bases between. CDR3 residues: CARSPEGGNEQFF. Here the CDR3 DNA reads TGTGCCAGAAGCCCCGAGGGGGGTAATGAGCAGTTCTTC.

This chain joins TRBV6-6 and TRBJ1-1; possibly TRBD1 for D (6 bases). Germline loops: CDR1 MNHNY, CDR2 SVGAGI (reference sequence). V shed 2 bases and J shed 8 bases, with 12 bases lying between them. The CDR3 consists of 13 residues. DNA of the CDR3: TGTGCCAGCAGTTACGGACAGAATCCCGAAGCTTTCTTT. It translates to CASSYGQNPEAFF.

The chain joins TRBV28 to TRBJ2-1; no reliable D call. This CDR3 is 12 amino acids long. Trimming took off 6 bases at V and 6 bases at J, with 9 bases between the two ends. The germline V gene has CDR1 MDHEN and CDR2 SYDVKM. The CDR3 sequence is CASSRPFNEQFF. CDR3 DNA: TGTGCCAGCAGCCGTCCCTTCAATGAGCAGTTCTTC.